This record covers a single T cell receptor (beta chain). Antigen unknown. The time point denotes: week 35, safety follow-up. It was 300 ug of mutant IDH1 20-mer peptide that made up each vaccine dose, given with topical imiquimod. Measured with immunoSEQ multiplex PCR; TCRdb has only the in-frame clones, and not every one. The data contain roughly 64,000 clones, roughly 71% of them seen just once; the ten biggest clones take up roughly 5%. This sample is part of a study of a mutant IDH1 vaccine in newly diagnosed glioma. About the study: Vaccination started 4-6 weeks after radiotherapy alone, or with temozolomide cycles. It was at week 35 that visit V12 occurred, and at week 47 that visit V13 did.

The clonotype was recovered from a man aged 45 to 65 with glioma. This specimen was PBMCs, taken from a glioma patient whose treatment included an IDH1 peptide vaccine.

CDR3 protein: CASSLGRNYEQYF. As DNA, the CDR3 is TGTGCCAGCAGTTTGGGGAGAAACTACGAGCAGTACTTC. The V and J genes are TRBV27 and TRBJ2-7; possible D gene TRBD2, 5 bases. The CDR3 extends over 13 amino acids. Germline V gene sequence: CDR1 MNHEY, CDR2 SMNVEV (reference sequence). The V end was cut by 3 bases, the J end by 3 bases, with 9 bases between.